The clone carrying this T cell receptor beta chain was seen repeatedly, ten times or more. As yet, its antigen is unknown. Cyclophosphamide on days +3 and +4 followed busulfan-fludarabine conditioning and a marrow graft. The sample originates from a study of T cells after posttransplantation cyclophosphamide. The V gene end was trimmed by 4 bases and the J gene end by 4 bases; junction bases not matched to a gene: 12. Germline lookup yields CDR1 MGHRA and CDR2 YSYEKL. This CDR3 has 16 residues. The study, taken as a whole, reports: TRB overlap between skin or GI tissue T cells and blood was limited. Recipient CMV seropositivity and CMV reactivation strongly tracked TRB clonality. Later blood repertoires were often dominated by clones from the donor CD8+ memory compartment.

Generated by immunoSEQ multiplex PCR, the TCRdb table keeps only in-frame clones and is missing some. This repertoire holds about 2,100 clones, and none appear only once. The chain has TRBV4-1 and TRBJ2-7; 8 nucleotides agree with TRBD2. Sequenced material: PBMCs, taken 86 days after allogeneic stem cell transplant with posttransplant cyclophosphamide. This receptor was obtained from an older female patient who received an allogeneic stem cell transplant from a related donor and was CMV-positive. Some T cells may originate from the graft donor. CDR3 nucleotide sequence: TGCGCCAGCAGCCCTTCGACGGGGAGCGGGAGTTACGAGCAGTACTTC. It specifies CASSPSTGSGSYEQYF.